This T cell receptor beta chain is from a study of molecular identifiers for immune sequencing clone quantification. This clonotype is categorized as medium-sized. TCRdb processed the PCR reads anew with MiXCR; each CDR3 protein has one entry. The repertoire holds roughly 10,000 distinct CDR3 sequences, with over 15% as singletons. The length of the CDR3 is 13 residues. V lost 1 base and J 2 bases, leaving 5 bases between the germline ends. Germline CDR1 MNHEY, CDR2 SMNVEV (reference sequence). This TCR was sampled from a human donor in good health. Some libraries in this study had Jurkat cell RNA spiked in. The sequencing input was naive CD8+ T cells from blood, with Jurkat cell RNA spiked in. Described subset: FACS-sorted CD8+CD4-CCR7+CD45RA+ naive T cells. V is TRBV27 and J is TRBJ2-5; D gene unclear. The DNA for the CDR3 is TGTGCCAGCAGTTTATTAGGGCAAGAGACCCAGTACTTC. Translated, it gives CASSLLGQETQYF.